One T cell receptor (beta chain) is described in this entry. This entry belongs to a study of shared clonotypes between healthy human individuals. Overall study context: Three CD4 naive, three CD4 memory, two CD8 naive and one CD8 memory plate were used per donor.

Repertoires were generated with immunoSEQ multiplex PCR, while TCRdb's copy carries only in-frame clones and drops some. This table holds about 680,000 clones, 92% found once. As defined, naive CD8 cells were CD45RO-negative and positively selected for CCR7, with terminally differentiated effector memory CD45RA+ cells excluded. CDR3 length: 12 residues. Germline V gene sequence: CDR1 LNHDA, CDR2 SQIVND (reference sequence). Trimming took 4 bases from V and 7 from J, leaving 10 bases between them. The receptor was derived from a man aged 25-45 years in good health. The rearrangement joins TRBV19 to TRBJ1-2; D ambiguous. The source material was naive CD8+ T cells sorted from blood. This CDR3 reads CASSTGPIGYTF. For the CDR3, the DNA is TGTGCCAGTAGTACAGGACCGATTGGCTACACCTTC.